The 6 T cell receptor beta chains in this list originate from one sample, sequenced in a study of blood T cell repertoires in COVID-19. The repertoire was sequenced with immunoSEQ multiplex PCR; TCRdb's copy has only in-frame clones and lacks some. The data contain 85,000 to 130,000 clones, roughly nine tenths of them singletons. The sequencing input was peripheral blood. The receptors shown here come from a human donor in a cohort sampled during active COVID-19.

The chain links TRBV19 to TRBJ2-7, with 7 bases aligning to TRBD2. CDR3 length: 13 residues. The J segment lost 3 bases and the V segment lost 4 bases, leaving 3 bases of the junction unmatched. Germline V gene sequence: CDR1 LNHDA, CDR2 SQIVND (reference sequence). CDR3 sequence: CASSTGGGYEQYF. The CDR3 DNA is TGTGCCAGTAGTACGGGAGGAGGCTACGAGCAGTACTTC.

The V gene is TRBV10-3, the J gene TRBJ1-1; 7 bases are a match to TRBD1. The CDR3 extends over 16 amino acids. Germline loops: CDR1 ENHRY, CDR2 SYGVKD. V shed 8 bases and J 3 bases; nucleotides not matched to a gene: 15. The CDR3 sequence is CAIGDNSQGTHTEAFF. CDR3 coding DNA: TGTGCCATCGGCGACAACTCACAGGGGACCCACACTGAAGCTTTCTTT.

The chain combines TRBV28 with TRBJ1-2; D remains ambiguous. Germline-derived CDR1 and CDR2 are MDHEN and SYDVKM. CDR3 size: 13 residues. Deletions cut 6 bases from V and 9 bases from J, with 17 bases between. CDR3 nucleotides: TGTGCCAGCAGCCCCGGGAGGGCTTATAGCTACACCTTC. Amino acids: CASSPGRAYSYTF.

The chain is built from TRBV6-5 and TRBJ1-3, with 8 bases aligning to TRBD1. The germline V gene has CDR1 MNHEY and CDR2 SVGAGI. J lost 2 bases, V lost 6 bases, and 3 bases had no gene match. The CDR3 sequence is 14 residues long. The CDR3 sequence: CASRTGGPGNTIYF. CDR3 DNA: TGTGCCAGCAGAACAGGGGGGCCTGGAAACACCATATATTTT.

The chain carries TRBV19 and TRBJ1-5; the D is unclear. Germline V lookup: CDR1 LNHDA, CDR2 SQIVND (reference sequence). Trimming pared 1 base from V and 5 bases from J, leaving 9 bases between. This CDR3 has 14 residues. The CDR3 region is CASSIGGWDQPQHF. CDR3 nucleotide sequence: TGTGCCAGTAGTATAGGAGGGTGGGATCAGCCCCAGCATTTT.

The chain carries TRBV6-2 or TRBV6-3 and TRBJ1-2; 8 bases are shared with TRBD1. Germline loops: CDR1 MNHEY, CDR2 SVGEGT. The V segment lost 4 bases and the J segment 3 bases; nucleotides outside the gene matches: 13. The CDR3 length is 17 residues. The CDR3 is CASSSFRGRGSDYGYTF. The CDR3 coding sequence is TGTGCCAGCAGTTCATTCAGGGGGCGCGGGTCAGACTATGGCTACACCTTC.